The T cell receptor beta chain under discussion was sequenced for a study of T-cell reconstitution after alpha-beta-depleted transplantation in children. This clonotype was observed many times. Trimming shortened V by 7 bases and J by 1 base, and 11 bases separated the two germline ends. CDR3 length equals 13 residues. Germline V lookup: CDR1 DFQATT, CDR2 SNEGSKA (reference sequence). Unique molecular identifiers were used in preparing the TCRbeta library. TCRdb itself ran the PCR reads through MiXCR, one entry per CDR3 protein. The sample has roughly 400,000 distinct CDR3 sequences, around 20% seen once.

This receptor was obtained from a human donor who donated a stem cell graft to a child with acute myeloid leukemia. The chain links TRBV20-1 to TRBJ2-4; unclear D gene. Sequencing was performed on PBMCs from the stem cell graft donor, taken from the stem cell graft. CDR3 loop: CSVPSDAKNIQYF. The CDR3 nucleotides are TGCAGTGTTCCCTCGGATGCCAAAAACATTCAGTACTTC.